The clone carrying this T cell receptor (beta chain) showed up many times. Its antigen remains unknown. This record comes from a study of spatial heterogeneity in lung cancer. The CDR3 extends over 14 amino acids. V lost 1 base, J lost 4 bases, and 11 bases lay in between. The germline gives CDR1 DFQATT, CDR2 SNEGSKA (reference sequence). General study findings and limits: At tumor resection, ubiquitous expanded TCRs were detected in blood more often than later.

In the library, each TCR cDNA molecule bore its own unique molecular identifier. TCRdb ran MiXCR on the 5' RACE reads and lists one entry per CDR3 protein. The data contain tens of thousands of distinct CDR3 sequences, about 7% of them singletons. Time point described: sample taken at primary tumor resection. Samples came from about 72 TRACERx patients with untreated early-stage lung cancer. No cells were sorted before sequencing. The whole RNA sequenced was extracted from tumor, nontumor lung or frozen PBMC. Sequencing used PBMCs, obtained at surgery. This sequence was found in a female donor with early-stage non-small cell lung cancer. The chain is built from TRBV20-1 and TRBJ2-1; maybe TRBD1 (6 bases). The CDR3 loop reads CSARGTETYNEQFF. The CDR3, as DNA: TGCAGTGCTAGAGGGACAGAGACATACAATGAGCAGTTCTTC.